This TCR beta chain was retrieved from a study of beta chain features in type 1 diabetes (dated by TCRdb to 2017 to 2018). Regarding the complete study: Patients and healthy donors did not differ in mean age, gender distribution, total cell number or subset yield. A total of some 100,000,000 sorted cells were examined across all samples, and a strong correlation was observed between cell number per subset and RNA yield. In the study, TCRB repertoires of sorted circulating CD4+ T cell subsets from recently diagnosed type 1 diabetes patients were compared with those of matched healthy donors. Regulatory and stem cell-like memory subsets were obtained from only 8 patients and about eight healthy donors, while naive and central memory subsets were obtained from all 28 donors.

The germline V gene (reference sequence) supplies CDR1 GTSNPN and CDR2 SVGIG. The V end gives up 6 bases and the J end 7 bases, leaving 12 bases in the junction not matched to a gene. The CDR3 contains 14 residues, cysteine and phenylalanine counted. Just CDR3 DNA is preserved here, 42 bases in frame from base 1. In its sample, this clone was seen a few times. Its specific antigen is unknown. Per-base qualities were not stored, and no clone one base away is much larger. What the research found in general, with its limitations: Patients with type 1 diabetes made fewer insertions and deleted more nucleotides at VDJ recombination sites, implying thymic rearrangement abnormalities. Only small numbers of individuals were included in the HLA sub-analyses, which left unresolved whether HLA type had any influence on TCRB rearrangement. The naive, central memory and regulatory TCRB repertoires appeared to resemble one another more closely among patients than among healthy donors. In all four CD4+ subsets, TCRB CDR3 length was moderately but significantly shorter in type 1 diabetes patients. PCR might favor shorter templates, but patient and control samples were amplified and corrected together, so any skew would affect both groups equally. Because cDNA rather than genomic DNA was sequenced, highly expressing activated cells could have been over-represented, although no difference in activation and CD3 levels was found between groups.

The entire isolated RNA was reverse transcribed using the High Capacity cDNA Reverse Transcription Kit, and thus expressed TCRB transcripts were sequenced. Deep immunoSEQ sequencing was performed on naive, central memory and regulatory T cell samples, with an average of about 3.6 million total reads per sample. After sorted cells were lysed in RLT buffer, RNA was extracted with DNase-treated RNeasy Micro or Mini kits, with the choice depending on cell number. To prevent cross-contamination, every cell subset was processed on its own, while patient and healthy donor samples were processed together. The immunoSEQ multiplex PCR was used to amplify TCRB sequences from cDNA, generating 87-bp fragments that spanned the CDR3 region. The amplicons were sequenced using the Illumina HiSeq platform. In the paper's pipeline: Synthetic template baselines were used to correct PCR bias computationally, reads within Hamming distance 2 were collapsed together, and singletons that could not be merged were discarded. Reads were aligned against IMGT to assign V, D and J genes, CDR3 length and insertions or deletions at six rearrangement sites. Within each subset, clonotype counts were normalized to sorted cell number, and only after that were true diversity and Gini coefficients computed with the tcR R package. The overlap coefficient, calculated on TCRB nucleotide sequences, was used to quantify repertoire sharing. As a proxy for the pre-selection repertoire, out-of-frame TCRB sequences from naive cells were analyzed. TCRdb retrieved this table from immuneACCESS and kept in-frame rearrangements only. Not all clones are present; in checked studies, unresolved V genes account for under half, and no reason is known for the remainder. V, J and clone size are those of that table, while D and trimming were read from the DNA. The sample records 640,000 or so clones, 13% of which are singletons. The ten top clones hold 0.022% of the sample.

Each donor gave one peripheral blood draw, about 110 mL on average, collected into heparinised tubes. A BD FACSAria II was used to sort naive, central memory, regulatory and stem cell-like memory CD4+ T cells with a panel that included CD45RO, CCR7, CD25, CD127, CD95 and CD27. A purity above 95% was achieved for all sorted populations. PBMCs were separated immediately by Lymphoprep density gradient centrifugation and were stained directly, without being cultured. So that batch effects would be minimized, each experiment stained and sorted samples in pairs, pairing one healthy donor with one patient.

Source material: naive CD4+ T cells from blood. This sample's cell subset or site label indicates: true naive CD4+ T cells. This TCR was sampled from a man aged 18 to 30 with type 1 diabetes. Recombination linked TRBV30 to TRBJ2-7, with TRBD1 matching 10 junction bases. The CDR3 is CACSRGTGAWEQYF. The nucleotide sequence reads TGTGCCTGCTCAAGGGGGACAGGGGCTTGGGAGCAGTACTTC. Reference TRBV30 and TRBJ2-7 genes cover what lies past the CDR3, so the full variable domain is SQTIHQWPATLVQPVGSPLSLECTVEGTSNPNLYWYRQAAGRGLQLLFYSVGIGQISSEVPQNLSASRPQDRQFILSSKKLLLSDSGFYLCACSRGTGAWEQYFGPGTRLTVT.